These 7 T cell receptor beta chains came from one sample sequenced in a study of control samples from healthy donors and cancer patients. Assay: immunoSEQ multiplex PCR; the TCRdb copy retains only in-frame clones and omits some. The data show around 93,000 clones, around nine tenths seen once. Sequencing was done on a sample of blood. The receptors here all came from a man younger than 45 in good health.

This chain uses TRBV29-1 with TRBJ1-3; D remains ambiguous. There are 14 residues in the CDR3. Germline V gene sequence: CDR1 SQVTM, CDR2 ANQGSEA. Trimming shortened V by 4 bases and J by 2 bases, and 12 bases separated the two germline ends. Here the CDR3 DNA reads TGCAGCGTTGTGAGCATCGAGACTGGAAACACCATATATTTT. The encoded protein is CSVVSIETGNTIYF.

This sequence joins TRBV27 and TRBJ2-1, with D maybe TRBD1 (5 bases). The CDR3 loop spans 15 amino acids. Germline CDR1 is MNHEY and CDR2 is SMNVEV (reference sequence). V lost 4 bases to trimming and J lost 2 bases, with 12 bases between them. CDR3 in amino acids: CASSSRQPPYNEQFF. CDR3 coding DNA: TGTGCCAGCAGTTCCCGACAGCCCCCCTACAATGAGCAGTTCTTC.

This clone was counted a single time. This chain connects TRBV30 to TRBJ2-7; TRBD2 matches at 14 bases. Germline CDR1 GTSNPN, CDR2 SVGIG (reference sequence). V shed 2 bases and J 2 bases; nucleotides not matched to a gene: 14. This CDR3 spans 19 amino acids. The CDR3 nucleotides are TGTGCCTGGAGTACACCTAGGACTAGCGGGAGGACAAACCCCTACGAGCAGTACTTC. Translated: CAWSTPRTSGRTNPYEQYF.

V usage is TRBV11-1 and J usage is TRBJ2-3, with D possibly being TRBD1 (5 bases). V was shortened by 1 base and J by 0 bases, with 11 bases between the two germline ends. The CDR3 consists of 16 residues. Germline V gene lookup returns CDR1 SGHAT and CDR2 FQDESV (reference sequence). The CDR3 region is CASSLVPQGSTDTQYF. In nucleotides, the CDR3 is TGTGCCAGCAGCTTAGTCCCGCAGGGAAGCACAGATACGCAGTATTTT.

J is TRBJ2-7 and V is TRBV15; D is unresolved. The length of the CDR3 is 15 residues. Germline loops: CDR1 LNHNV, CDR2 YYDKDF (reference sequence). V was pared by 3 bases and J by 5 bases, with 17 bases between. CDR3 DNA: TGTGCCACCAGCAGTTTTTTAGGAACAGAGGACGAGCAGTACTTC. Translation: CATSSFLGTEDEQYF. The whole variable domain, remainder taken from reference TRBV15 and TRBJ2-7, is DAMVIQNPRYQVTQFGKPVTLSCSQTLNHNVMYWYQQKSSQAPKLLFHYYDKDFNNEADTPDNFQSRRPNTSFCFLDIRSPGLGDTAMYLCATSSFLGTEDEQYFGPGTRLTVT.

In DNA form, the CDR3 reads TGCGCCAGCAGCTTGGACGGGATGGCAGATACGCAGTATTTT. Amino acid sequence: CASSLDGMADTQYF. This chain connects TRBV5-1 to TRBJ2-3; possible D gene TRBD2, 5 bases. The CDR3 is 14 amino acids. V shed 0 bases and J shed 4 bases, with 9 bases lying between them. Looked up from germline, CDR1 is SGHRS and CDR2 is YFSETQ.

The rearrangement joins TRBV2 to TRBJ2-5, with D perhaps assigned TRBD1 or TRBD2 (6 bases each). V dropped 7 bases and J dropped 5 bases, with 14 bases sitting between them. The CDR3 has 13 amino acids. Germline V gives CDR1 SNHLY, CDR2 FYNNEI. The CDR3 bases are TGTGCCAGCAAGTTGGAGGGGGGCGAGACCCAGTACTTC. The encoded protein is CASKLEGGETQYF.